This TCR beta chain is drawn from a study of cytomegalovirus exposure and HLA in healthy donors. For the study at large: From donors who were HLA-typed, an early data release held 65 million to 85 million unique TCRs. Study-wide findings and caveats: Rates of TCR association differed by HLA locus in a later analysis, with DRB1 highest and HLA-C lowest. A missense DCLRE1C variant was associated with V- and J-gene trimming of TCR beta chains in a later analysis, and an independent cohort replicated the association. A list of more than 150 TCR beta chains associated with cytomegalovirus was given.

Concerning this clone itself: The antigen is undetermined.

The study ran its PCR with 60 Vbeta and 13 Jbeta primers. Produced via immunoSEQ multiplex PCR; TCRdb's table is partial and in-frame only. Listed are 120,000 to 150,000 clones; around 1.5% falls within the top ten. Germline CDR1 is MDHEN and CDR2 is SYDVKM. The V gene end was trimmed by 3 bases and the J gene end by 5 bases; junction bases not matched to a gene: 13. The CDR3 contains 17 residues. The chain joins TRBV28 to TRBJ1-5, with 7 bases lining up with TRBD1. This TCR was sampled from a woman aged 45-65 years in good health and CMV-seronegative. Material: PBMCs. In nucleotides, the CDR3 is TGTGCCAGCAGTTTCCCCCTCGGGAGGGGGCATCATCAGCCCCAGCATTTT. It encodes CASSFPLGRGHHQPQHF.